The 15 T cell receptor beta chains below all came from one sample that was sequenced in a study of PD-1 blockade in classical Hodgkin lymphoma. All patients relapsed after autologous stem cell transplantation, and brentuximab vedotin exposure varied. Here immunoSEQ multiplex PCR was the method, and the copy in TCRdb shows in-frame clones only, minus some. The table has some 14,000 clones, about four fifths seen once. This specimen consisted of peripheral blood mononuclear cells (PBMCs), obtained at baseline. The receptors come from a human donor with classical Hodgkin lymphoma.

The chain links TRBV5-1 to TRBJ1-6, with 9 bases identical to TRBD1. Trimming took 0 bases from V and 9 from J; bases not matched to a gene: 4. The CDR3 extends over 15 amino acids. Germline V gene sequence: CDR1 SGHRS, CDR2 YFSETQ. The CDR3 spells CASSLAGTGLSPLHF. The CDR3 coding sequence is TGCGCCAGCAGCTTGGCCGGGACAGGGCTTTCACCCCTCCACTTT.

The chain carries TRBV5-1 and TRBJ2-2, with TRBD1 matching over 11 bases. The CDR3 loop spans 16 amino acids. Germline V gene sequence: CDR1 SGHRS, CDR2 YFSETQ. V was pared by 9 bases and J by 1 base, with 8 bases of the junction left unmatched. Written as DNA, the CDR3 is TGCGCCACCCGGACAGGGGGCGGGTTGAACACCGGGGAGCTGTTTTTT. Translated, it gives CATRTGGGLNTGELFF.

The rearrangement uses TRBV27 and TRBJ1-2; TRBD1 matches at 7 bases. There are 13 residues in the CDR3. In germline, CDR1 is MNHEY, CDR2 SMNVEV (reference sequence). With V trimmed by 6 bases and J by 5 bases, 6 bases remained unmatched. The CDR3 DNA follows: TGTGCCAGCAGGTTTTCAGGGGGGTATGGCTACACCTTC. The encoded protein is CASRFSGGYGYTF.

This chain uses TRBV4-3 with TRBJ2-7; 9 positions agree with TRBD1. Germline values: CDR1 LGHNA, CDR2 YSLEER. The CDR3 covers 16 residues. Trimming took 1 base from V and 0 from J; bases not matched to a gene: 4. The CDR3 DNA follows: TGCGCCAGCAGCCAAGCTAGGGACAGGGACTCCTACGAGCAGTACTTC. Protein product: CASSQARDRDSYEQYF.

V gene TRBV7-2 combines with J gene TRBJ2-7, with D perhaps given as TRBD1 or TRBD2 (5 bases each). This CDR3 is 13 amino acids long. Trimming took off 4 bases at V and 6 bases at J, with 13 bases between the two ends. Germline V CDR1 and CDR2: SGHTA, FQGNSA. Written as DNA, the CDR3 is TGTGCCAGCAGCTCATTCGGGGCGGCCGAGCAGTACTTC. Protein: CASSSFGAAEQYF.

This rearrangement joins TRBV18 to TRBJ1-5, with unresolved D. The V gene lost 6 bases and the J gene lost 0 bases, with 12 bases spanning the gap. CDR1 is KGHSH and CDR2 is LQKENI in the germline V gene. The length of the CDR3 is 15 residues. CDR3 DNA sequence: TGTGCCAGCTCCTCCGGGGTGTATAGCAATCAGCCCCAGCATTTT. This encodes CASSSGVYSNQPQHF.

This chain's CDR3 is CASSARQGDVYGYTF. The CDR3, as DNA: TGTGCCAGCAGCGCTCGACAGGGGGATGTTTATGGCTACACCTTC. The rearrangement uses TRBV7-9 and TRBJ1-2; the match to TRBD1 covers 9 bases. The CDR3 consists of 15 residues. The trim removed 5 bases at V and 5 bases at J, leaving 9 bases unmatched. Per germline, CDR1 SEHNR and CDR2 FQNEAQ (reference sequence).

This chain links TRBV7-2 with TRBJ1-5; D ambiguous. CDR1 and CDR2 from the germline V gene are SGHTA and FQGNSA. The V end was cut by 3 bases, the J end by 1 base, with 4 bases between. CDR3 length: 13 amino acids. The CDR3 DNA follows: TGTGCCAGCAGCTTCGTCAGCAATCAGCCCCAGCATTTT. As protein: CASSFVSNQPQHF.

The gene calls are TRBV15 and TRBJ2-7, with D perhaps TRBD1 (6 bases). This CDR3 comprises 15 residues. Germline CDR1 is LNHNV and CDR2 is YYDKDF (reference sequence). V was trimmed by 1 base and J by 3 bases, leaving 13 bases between them. The CDR3 protein is CATSRGQGTNYEQYF. The DNA for the CDR3 is TGTGCCACCAGCAGAGGTCAGGGGACCAACTACGAGCAGTACTTC.

The chain couples TRBV7-6 to TRBJ1-1; 9 bases are shared with TRBD1. The CDR3 totals 16 residues. Looked up from germline, CDR1 is SGHVS and CDR2 is FNYEAQ. V lost 2 bases and J lost 6; bases outside the gene matches: 10. The DNA for the CDR3 is TGTGCCAGCAGCTTATTTGACAGGGGGAGGGTCTCTGAAGCTTTCTTT. Protein: CASSLFDRGRVSEAFF. Combining the CDR3 with reference TRBV7-6 and TRBJ1-1 gives the whole variable domain GAGVSQSPRYKVTKRGQDVALRCDPISGHVSLYWYRQALGQGPEFLTYFNYEAQQDKSGLPNDRFSAERPEGSISTLTIQRTEQRDSAMYRCASSLFDRGRVSEAFFGQGTRLTVV.

The chain uses TRBV14 and TRBJ2-1; D ambiguous. The germline CDR1 and CDR2 sequences are SGHDN and FVKESK. V lost 5 bases and J lost 4, with 3 bases in between. The CDR3 has 11 residues. The CDR3 sequence is CASSAYNEQFF. The CDR3, as DNA: TGTGCCAGCAGCGCATACAATGAGCAGTTCTTC.

The V call is TRBV7-9, the J call TRBJ2-5, with 8 bases fitting TRBD2. The CDR3 covers 15 residues. Trimming cost V 5 bases and J 5 bases; bases outside gene matches: 10. CDR1 and CDR2 from the germline V gene are SEHNR and FQNEAQ (reference sequence). CDR3 DNA sequence: TGTGCCAGCAGCCCAAAAATCGGGGGGGTGGAGACCCAGTACTTC. Translated, it gives CASSPKIGGVETQYF.

This chain joins TRBV2 and TRBJ1-5; no clear D. The CDR3 runs to 16 residues. Trimming stripped 8 bases from V and 1 base from J, with 18 bases between. From germline, CDR1 is SNHLY and CDR2 FYNNEI. CDR3 nucleotide sequence: TGTGCCAGCCAAAGTGGGGATAGCAGGAGCAATCAGCCCCAGCATTTT. It translates to CASQSGDSRSNQPQHF.

V gene TRBV18 combines with J gene TRBJ1-4; TRBD1 matches at 7 bases. Trimming at V came to 1 base and at J to 6 bases, leaving 11 bases not matched to a gene. Germline lookup yields CDR1 KGHSH and CDR2 LQKENI. CDR3 size: 17 residues. Here the CDR3 DNA reads TGTGCCAGCTCACCACAGGGGGCCATTACAGGCTATGAAAAACTGTTTTTT. This gives the protein CASSPQGAITGYEKLFF.

This chain uses TRBV18 with TRBJ1-3, with D possibly matching TRBD1 (6 bases). Germline CDR1 is KGHSH and CDR2 is LQKENI. V lost 3 bases to trimming and J lost 1 base, with 10 bases between them. The CDR3 has 15 residues. CDR3 in amino acids: CASSPLTGSGNTIYF. CDR3 nucleotide sequence: TGTGCCAGCTCACCCCTTACAGGGTCTGGAAACACCATATATTTT.